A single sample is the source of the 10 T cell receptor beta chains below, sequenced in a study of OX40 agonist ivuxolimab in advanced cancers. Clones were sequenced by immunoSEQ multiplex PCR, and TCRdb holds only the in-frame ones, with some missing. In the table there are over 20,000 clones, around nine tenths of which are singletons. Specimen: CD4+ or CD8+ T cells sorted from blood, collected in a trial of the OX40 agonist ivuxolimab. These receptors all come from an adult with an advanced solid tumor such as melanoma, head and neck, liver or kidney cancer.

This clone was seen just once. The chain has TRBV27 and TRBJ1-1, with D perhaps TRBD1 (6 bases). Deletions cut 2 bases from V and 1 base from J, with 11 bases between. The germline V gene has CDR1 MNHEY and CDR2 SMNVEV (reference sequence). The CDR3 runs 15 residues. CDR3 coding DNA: TGTGCCAGCAGTTTAGATGGGGGGCCGAACACTGAAGCTTTCTTT. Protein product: CASSLDGGPNTEAFF.

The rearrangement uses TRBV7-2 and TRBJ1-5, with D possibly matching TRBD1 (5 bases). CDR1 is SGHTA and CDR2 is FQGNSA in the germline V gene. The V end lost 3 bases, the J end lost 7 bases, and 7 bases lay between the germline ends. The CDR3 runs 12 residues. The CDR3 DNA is TGTGCCAGCAGCTTGGGGGGACAGCCCCAGCATTTT. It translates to CASSLGGQPQHF.

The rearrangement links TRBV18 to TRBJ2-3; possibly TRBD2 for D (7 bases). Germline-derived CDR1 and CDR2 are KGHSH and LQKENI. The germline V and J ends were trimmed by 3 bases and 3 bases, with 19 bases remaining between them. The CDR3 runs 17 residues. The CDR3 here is CASSPNRGARWTDTQYF. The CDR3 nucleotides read TGTGCCAGCTCACCGAATCGGGGGGCGCGTTGGACAGATACGCAGTATTTT.

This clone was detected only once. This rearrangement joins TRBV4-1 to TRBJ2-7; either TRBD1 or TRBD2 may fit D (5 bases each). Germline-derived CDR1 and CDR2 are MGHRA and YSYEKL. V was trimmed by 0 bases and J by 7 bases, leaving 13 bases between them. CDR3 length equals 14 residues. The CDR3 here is CASSQDGGEWEQYF. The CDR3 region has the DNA TGCGCCAGCAGCCAAGATGGGGGTGAGTGGGAGCAGTACTTC.

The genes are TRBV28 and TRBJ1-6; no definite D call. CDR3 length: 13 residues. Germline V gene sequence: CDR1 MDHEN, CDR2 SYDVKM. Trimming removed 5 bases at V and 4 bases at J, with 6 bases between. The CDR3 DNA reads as TGTGCCAGCAGTAAGGGTTATAATTCACCCCTCCACTTT. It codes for CASSKGYNSPLHF.

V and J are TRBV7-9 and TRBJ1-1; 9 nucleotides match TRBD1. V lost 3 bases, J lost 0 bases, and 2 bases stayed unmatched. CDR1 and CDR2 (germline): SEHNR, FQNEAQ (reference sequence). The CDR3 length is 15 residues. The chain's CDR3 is CASSLGQGMNTEAFF. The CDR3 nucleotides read TGTGCCAGCAGCTTGGGACAGGGAATGAACACTGAAGCTTTCTTT.

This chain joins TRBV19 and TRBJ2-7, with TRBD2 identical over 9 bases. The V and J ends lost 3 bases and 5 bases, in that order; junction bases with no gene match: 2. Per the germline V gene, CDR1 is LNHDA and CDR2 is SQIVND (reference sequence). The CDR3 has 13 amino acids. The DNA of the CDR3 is TGTGCCAGTAGTATTGCGGGAGGGAACGAGCAGTACTTC. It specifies CASSIAGGNEQYF.

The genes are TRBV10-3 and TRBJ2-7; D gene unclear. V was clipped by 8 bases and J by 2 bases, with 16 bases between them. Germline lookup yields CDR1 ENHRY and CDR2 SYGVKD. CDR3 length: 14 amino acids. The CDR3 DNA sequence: TGTGCCATCTGTCCAGGATTTCCTCCCTACGAGCAGTACTTC. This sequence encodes CAICPGFPPYEQYF.

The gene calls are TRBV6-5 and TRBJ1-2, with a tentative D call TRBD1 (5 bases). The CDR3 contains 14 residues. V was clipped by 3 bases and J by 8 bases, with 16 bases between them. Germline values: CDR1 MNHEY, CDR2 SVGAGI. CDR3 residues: CASSYLGEGRGYTF. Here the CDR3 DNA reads TGTGCCAGCAGTTATTTAGGGGAGGGGAGAGGCTACACCTTC.

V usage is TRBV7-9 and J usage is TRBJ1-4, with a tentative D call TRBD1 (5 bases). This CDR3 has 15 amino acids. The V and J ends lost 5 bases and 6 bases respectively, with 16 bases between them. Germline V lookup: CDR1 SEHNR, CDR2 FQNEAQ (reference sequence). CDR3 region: CASSLPAGWDEKLFF. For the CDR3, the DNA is TGTGCCAGCAGCCTCCCAGCAGGGTGGGATGAAAAACTGTTTTTT.